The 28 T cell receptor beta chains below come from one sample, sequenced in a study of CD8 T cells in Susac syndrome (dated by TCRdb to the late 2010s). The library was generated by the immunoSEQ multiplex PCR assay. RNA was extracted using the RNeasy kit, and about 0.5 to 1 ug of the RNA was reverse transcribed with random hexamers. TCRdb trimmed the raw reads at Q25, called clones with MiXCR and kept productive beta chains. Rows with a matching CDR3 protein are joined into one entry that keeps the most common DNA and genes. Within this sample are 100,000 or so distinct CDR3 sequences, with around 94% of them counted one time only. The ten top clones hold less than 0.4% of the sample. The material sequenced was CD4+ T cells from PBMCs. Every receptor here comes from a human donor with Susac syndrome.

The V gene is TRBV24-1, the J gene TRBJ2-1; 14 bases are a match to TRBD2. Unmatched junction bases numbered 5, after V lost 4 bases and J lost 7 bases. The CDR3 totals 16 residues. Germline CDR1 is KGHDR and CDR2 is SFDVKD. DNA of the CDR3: TGTGCCACCAGTGACCTGGGGACTAGCGGGGGTAATGAGCAGTTCTTC. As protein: CATSDLGTSGGNEQFF.

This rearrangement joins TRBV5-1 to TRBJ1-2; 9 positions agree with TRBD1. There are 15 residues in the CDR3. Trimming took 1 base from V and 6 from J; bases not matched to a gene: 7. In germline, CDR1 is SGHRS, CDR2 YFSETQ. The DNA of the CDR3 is TGCGCCAGCAGCTTGAGAGGGACAGGGCTCGATGGCTACACCTTC. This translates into CASSLRGTGLDGYTF. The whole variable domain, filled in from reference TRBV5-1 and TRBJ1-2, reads KAGVTQTPRYLIKTRGQQVTLSCSPISGHRSVSWYQQTPGQGLQFLFEYFSETQRNKGNFPGRFSGRQFSNSRSEMNVSTLELGDSALYLCASSLRGTGLDGYTFGSGTRLTVV.

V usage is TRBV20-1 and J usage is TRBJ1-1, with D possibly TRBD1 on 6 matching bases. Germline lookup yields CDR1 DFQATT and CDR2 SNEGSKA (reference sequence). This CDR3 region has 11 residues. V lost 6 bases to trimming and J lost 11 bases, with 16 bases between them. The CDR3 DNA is TGCAGTGCCTCCAAGGACAGCGTTGCTTTCTTT. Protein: CSASKDSVAFF.

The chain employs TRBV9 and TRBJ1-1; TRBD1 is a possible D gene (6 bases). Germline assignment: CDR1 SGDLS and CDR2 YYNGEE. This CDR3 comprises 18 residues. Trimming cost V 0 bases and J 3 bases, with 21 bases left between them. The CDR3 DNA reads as TGTGCCAGCAGCGTAGGGATTATCAACAGGGAAAGAGACACTGAAGCTTTCTTT. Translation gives CASSVGIINRERDTEAFF. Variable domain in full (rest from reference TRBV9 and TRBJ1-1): DSGVTQTPKHLITATGQRVTLRCSPRSGDLSVYWYQQSLDQGLQFLIQYYNGEERAKGNILERFSAQQFPDLHSELNLSSLELGDSALYFCASSVGIINRERDTEAFFGQGTRLTVV.

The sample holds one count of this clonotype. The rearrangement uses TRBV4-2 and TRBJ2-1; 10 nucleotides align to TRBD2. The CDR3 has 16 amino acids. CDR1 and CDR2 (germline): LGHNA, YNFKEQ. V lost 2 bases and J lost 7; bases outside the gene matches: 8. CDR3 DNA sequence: TGTGCCAGCAGCCAATACGAGCGGGGGGGCCATAATGAGCAGTTCTTC. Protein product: CASSQYERGGHNEQFF.

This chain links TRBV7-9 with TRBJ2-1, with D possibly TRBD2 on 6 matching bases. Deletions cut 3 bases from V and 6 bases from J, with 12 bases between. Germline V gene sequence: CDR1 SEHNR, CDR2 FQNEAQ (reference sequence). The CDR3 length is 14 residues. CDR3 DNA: TGTGCCAGCAGCTTCTCGACTAGGGGCAATGAGCAGTTCTTC. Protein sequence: CASSFSTRGNEQFF.

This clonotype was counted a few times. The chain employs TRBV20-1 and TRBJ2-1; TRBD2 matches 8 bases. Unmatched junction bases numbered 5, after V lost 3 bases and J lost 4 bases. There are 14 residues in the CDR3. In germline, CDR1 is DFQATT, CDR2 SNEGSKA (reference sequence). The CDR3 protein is CSARKAGEYNEQFF. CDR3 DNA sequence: TGCAGTGCTAGGAAAGCGGGAGAATACAATGAGCAGTTCTTC.

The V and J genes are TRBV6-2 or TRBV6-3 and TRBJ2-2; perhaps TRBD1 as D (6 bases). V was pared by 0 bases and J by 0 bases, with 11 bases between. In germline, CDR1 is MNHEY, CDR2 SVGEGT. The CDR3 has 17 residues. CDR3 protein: CASSYSTTGSNTGELFF. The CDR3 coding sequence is TGTGCCAGCAGTTACTCGACGACAGGTTCGAACACCGGGGAGCTGTTTTTT.

The DNA for the CDR3 is TGTGCCACCAGCGGCGGACAGGTTAATGAAAAACTGTTTTTT. Residues: CATSGGQVNEKLFF. The chain recombines TRBV15 with TRBJ1-4; 7 bases match TRBD1. Germline CDR1 reads LNHNV; CDR2 reads YYDKDF (reference sequence). With 5 bases clipped from V and 4 bases from J, the junction kept 4 bases outside the gene matches. The CDR3 has 14 amino acids.

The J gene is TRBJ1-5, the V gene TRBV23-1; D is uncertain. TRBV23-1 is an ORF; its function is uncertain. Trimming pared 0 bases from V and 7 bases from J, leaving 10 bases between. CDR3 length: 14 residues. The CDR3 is CASSQSSSGQPQHF. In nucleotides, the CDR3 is TGCGCCAGCAGTCAATCGAGCTCTGGCCAGCCCCAGCATTTT.

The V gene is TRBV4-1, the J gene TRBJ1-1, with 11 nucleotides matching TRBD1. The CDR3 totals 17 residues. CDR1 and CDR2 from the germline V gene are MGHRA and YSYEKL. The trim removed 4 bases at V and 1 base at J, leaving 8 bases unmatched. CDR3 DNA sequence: TGCGCCAGCAGCCGAGAAGCCGGGACAGGGGGGAACACTGAAGCTTTCTTT. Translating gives CASSREAGTGGNTEAFF.

For the CDR3, the DNA is TGCGCCAGCCACCTGGGGGTAATCACTGAAGCTTTCTTT. Translated: CASHLGVITEAFF. The chain is built from TRBV4-1 and TRBJ1-1; tentatively, D is TRBD1 (5 bases). Germline CDR1 reads MGHRA; CDR2 reads YSYEKL. The V end was cut by 8 bases, the J end by 4 bases, with 14 bases between. The CDR3 is made up of 13 amino acids.

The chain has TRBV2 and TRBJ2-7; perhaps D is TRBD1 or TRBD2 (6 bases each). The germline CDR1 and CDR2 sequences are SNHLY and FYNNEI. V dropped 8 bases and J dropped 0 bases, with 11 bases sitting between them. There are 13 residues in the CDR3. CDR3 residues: CASRGTLSYEQYF. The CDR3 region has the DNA TGTGCCAGCCGCGGGACACTCTCCTACGAGCAGTACTTC.

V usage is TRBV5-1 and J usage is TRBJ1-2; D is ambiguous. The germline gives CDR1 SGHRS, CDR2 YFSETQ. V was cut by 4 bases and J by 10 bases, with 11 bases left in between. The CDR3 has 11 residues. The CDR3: CASSTRGSYTF. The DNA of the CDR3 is TGCGCCAGCAGCACGAGAGGGTCCTACACCTTC.

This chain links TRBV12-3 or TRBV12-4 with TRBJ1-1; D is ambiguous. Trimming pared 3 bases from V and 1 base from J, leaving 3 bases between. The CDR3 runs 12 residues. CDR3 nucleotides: TGTGCCAGCAGTTTTGGGAACACTGAAGCTTTCTTT. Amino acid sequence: CASSFGNTEAFF.

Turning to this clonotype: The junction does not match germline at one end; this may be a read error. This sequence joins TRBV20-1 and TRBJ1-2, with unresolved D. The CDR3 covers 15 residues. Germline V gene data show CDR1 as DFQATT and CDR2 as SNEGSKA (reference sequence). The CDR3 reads CSARGGPRPNYGHTF. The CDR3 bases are TGCAGTGCTAGAGGAGGACCGCGCCCTAACTATGGCCACACCTTC.

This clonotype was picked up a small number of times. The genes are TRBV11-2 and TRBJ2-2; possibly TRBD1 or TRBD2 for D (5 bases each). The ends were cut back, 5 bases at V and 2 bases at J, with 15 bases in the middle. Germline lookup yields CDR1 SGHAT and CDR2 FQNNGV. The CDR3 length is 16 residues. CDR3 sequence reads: CASSPYGALNTGELFF. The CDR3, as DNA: TGTGCCAGCAGCCCCTACGGGGCACTAAACACCGGGGAGCTGTTTTTT.

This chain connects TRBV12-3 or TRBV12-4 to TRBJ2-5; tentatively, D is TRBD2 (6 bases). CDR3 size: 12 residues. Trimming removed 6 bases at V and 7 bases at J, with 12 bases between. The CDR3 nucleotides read TGTGCCAGCAGCCTGATGGGGGGGACCCAGTACTTC. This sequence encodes CASSLMGGTQYF.

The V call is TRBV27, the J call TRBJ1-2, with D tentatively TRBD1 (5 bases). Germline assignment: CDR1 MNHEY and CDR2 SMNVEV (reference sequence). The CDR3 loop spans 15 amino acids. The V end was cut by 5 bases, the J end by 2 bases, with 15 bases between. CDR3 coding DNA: TGTGCCAGCAGTCAAAAGATGACAGAAAACTATGGCTACACCTTC. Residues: CASSQKMTENYGYTF.

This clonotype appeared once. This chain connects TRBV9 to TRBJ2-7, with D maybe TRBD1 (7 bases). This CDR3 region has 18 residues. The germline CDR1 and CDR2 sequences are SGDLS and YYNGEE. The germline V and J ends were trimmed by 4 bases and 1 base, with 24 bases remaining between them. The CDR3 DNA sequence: TGTGCCAGCAGCCAGGGGGGACTGAGGAGCTTACCTTCCTACGAGCAGTACTTC. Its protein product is CASSQGGLRSLPSYEQYF.

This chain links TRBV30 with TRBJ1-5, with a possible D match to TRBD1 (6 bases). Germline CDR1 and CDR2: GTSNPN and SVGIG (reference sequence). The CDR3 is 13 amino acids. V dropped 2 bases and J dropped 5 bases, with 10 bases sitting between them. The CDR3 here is CAWSPRGDQPQHF. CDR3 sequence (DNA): TGTGCCTGGAGTCCGAGGGGGGATCAGCCCCAGCATTTT.

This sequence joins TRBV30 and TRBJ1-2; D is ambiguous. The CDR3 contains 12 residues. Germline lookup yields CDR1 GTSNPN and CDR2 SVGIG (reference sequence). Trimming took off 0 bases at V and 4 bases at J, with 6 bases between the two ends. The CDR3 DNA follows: TGTGCCTGGAGTGTTCGGACCTATGGCTACACCTTC. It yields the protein CAWSVRTYGYTF.

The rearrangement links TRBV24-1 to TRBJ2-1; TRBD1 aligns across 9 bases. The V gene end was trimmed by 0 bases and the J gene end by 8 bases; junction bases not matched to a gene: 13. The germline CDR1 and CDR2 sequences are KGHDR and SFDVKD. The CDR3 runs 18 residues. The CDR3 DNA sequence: TGTGCCACCAGTGATTTGCGTAGACAGGGGGAGGTTGATGATGAGCAGTTCTTC. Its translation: CATSDLRRQGEVDDEQFF.

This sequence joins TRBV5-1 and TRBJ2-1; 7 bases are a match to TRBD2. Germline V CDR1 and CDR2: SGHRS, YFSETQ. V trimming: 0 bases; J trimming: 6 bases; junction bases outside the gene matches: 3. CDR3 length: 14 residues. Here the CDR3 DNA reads TGCGCCAGCAGCTTGGCGGGACTACGCAATGAGCAGTTCTTC. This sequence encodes CASSLAGLRNEQFF.

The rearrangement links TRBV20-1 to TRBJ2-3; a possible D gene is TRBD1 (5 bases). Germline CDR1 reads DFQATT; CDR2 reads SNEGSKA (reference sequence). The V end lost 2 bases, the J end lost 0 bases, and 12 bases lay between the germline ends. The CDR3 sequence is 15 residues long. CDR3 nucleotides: TGCAGTGCTAGAAAGCCAGGGTTAAGCACAGATACGCAGTATTTT. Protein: CSARKPGLSTDTQYF.

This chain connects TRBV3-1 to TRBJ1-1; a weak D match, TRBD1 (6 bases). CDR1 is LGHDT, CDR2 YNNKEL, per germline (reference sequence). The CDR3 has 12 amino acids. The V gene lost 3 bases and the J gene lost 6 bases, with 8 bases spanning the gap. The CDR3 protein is CASSQYRAEAFF. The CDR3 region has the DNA TGTGCCAGCAGCCAGTACAGGGCTGAAGCTTTCTTT.

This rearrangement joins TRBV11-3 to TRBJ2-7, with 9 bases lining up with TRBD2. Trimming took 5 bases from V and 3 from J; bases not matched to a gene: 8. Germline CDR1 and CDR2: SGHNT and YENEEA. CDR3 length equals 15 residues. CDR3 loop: CASSTGASGDYEQYF. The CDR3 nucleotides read TGTGCCAGCAGCACCGGGGCTAGCGGGGACTACGAGCAGTACTTC.

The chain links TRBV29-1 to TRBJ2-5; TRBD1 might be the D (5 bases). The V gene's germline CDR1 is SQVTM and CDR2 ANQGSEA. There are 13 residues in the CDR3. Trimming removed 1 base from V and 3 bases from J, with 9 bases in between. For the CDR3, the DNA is TGCAGCGTTGAAGGAGGCAGGGAAGAGACCCAGTACTTC. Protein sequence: CSVEGGREETQYF.